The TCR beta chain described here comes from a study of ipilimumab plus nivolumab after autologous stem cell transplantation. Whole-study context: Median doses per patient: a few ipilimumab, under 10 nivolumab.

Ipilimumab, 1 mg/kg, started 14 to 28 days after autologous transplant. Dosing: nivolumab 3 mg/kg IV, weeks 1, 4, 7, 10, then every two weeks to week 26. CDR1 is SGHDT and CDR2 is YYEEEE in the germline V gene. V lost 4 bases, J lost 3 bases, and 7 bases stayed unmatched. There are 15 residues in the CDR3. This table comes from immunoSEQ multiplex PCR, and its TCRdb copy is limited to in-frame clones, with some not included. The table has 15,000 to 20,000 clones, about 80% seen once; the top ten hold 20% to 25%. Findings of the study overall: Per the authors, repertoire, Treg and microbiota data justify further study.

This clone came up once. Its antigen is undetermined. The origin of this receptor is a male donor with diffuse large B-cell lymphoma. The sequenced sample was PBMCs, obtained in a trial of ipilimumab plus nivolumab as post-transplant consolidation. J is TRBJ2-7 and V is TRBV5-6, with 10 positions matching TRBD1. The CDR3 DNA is TGTGCCAGCAGCCTTGACAGGGGGCAGTACTACGAGCAGTACTTC. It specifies CASSLDRGQYYEQYF.